The rows below give T cell receptor beta chains drawn from one sample of a study of post-analysis software for immune sequencing data. Each CDR3 protein gets one entry after TCRdb re-called the PCR reads with MiXCR. This repertoire shows about 810,000 distinct CDR3 sequences, approximately 53% found once; its top ten account for approximately 4.2%. The sequenced sample consisted of blood. These receptors all stem from a girl between 5 and 17 years old with multiple sclerosis. The CDR3 runs from the conserved cysteine through the conserved F or W. The D gene is left open where the match is weak. Not every row has a clone size; where given, it reads once, few, many or a size class.

J: TRBJ2-3; V: TRBV9; size: few; D: TRBD1; CDR3: CASSSITHTGATRDTQYF; DNA: TGTGCCAGCAGCTCAATTACGCATACAGGGGCCACTCGAGATACGCAGTATTTT
J: TRBJ1-2; V: TRBV30; size: .; D: .; CDR3: CAHTRAVPQWGYTF; DNA: TGTGCCCATACCCGGGCAGTCCCTCAGTGGGGCTACACCTTC
J: TRBJ2-4; V: TRBV12-3/TRBV12-4; size: .; D: TRBD1; CDR3: CASSLAGGQGRAIQYF; DNA: TGTGCCAGCAGTTTAGCGGGTGGACAGGGCCGGGCCATTCAGTACTTC
J: TRBJ2-3; V: TRBV12-3/TRBV12-4; size: .; D: TRBD2; CDR3: CASSLRPGGIADTEYF; DNA: TGTGCCAGCAGTTTAAGGCCGGGGGGGATCGCAGATACGGAGTATTTT
J: TRBJ2-6; V: TRBV29-1; size: few; D: .; CDR3: CSIQESGANVLTF; DNA: TGCAGCATTCAGGAGTCTGGGGCCAACGTCCTGACTTTC
J: TRBJ1-2; V: TRBV28; size: .; D: TRBD1; CDR3: CASATGAYGYTF; DNA: TGTGCCAGCGCCACAGGGGCCTATGGCTACACCTTC
J: TRBJ2-3; V: TRBV5-1; size: .; D: TRBD2; CDR3: CASSPRVGSGGTDTQYF; DNA: TGCGCCAGCAGCCCCCGAGTTGGTAGCGGGGGTACAGATACGCAGTATTTT
J: TRBJ1-1; V: TRBV24-1; size: .; D: .; CDR3: CATSDSLYGALPLNTEAFF; DNA: TGTGCCACCAGTGATTCATTATACGGGGCACTACCTCTGAACACTGAAGCTTTCTTT
J: TRBJ1-4; V: TRBV27; size: .; D: .; CDR3: CASRKTGYNEKLFF; DNA: TGTGCCAGCAGGAAGACAGGATATAATGAAAAACTGTTTTTT
J: TRBJ2-7; V: TRBV5-1; size: .; D: TRBD2; CDR3: CASSRGTSGSEQYF; DNA: TGCGCCAGCAGCCGCGGGACTAGCGGCTCCGAGCAGTACTTC
J: TRBJ2-1; V: TRBV6-5; size: .; D: TRBD1; CDR3: CASSPGTGGNEQFF; DNA: TGTGCCAGCAGTCCCGGGACAGGGGGCAATGAGCAGTTCTTC
J: TRBJ1-4; V: TRBV29-1; size: .; D: .; CDR3: CSVARNEKLFF; DNA: TGCAGCGTTGCCCGTAATGAAAAACTGTTTTTT
J: TRBJ1-2; V: TRBV4-1; size: few; D: TRBD1; CDR3: CASSQDGMDRDNYGYTF; DNA: TGCGCCAGCAGCCAAGATGGGATGGACAGGGATAACTATGGCTACACCTTC
J: TRBJ2-7; V: TRBV3-1; size: once; D: .; CDR3: CASSHFGTDGEQYF; DNA: TGTGCCAGCAGCCACTTCGGAACAGATGGCGAGCAGTACTTC
J: TRBJ2-5; V: TRBV7-9; size: .; D: .; CDR3: CASNQGDGQETQYF; DNA: TGTGCCAGCAATCAAGGGGATGGCCAAGAGACCCAGTACTTC
J: TRBJ2-7; V: TRBV6-1; size: .; D: .; CDR3: CASMRPDYEQYF; DNA: TGTGCCAGCATGCGACCGGACTACGAGCAGTACTTC
J: TRBJ2-4; V: TRBV10-3; size: .; D: .; CDR3: CAIRGRQGGIQYF; DNA: TGTGCCATCAGGGGGCGGCAGGGTGGCATTCAGTACTTC
J: TRBJ1-6; V: TRBV6-1; size: .; D: TRBD1; CDR3: CASLGDRGGNSPLHF; DNA: TGTGCCAGTCTAGGGGACAGGGGTGGTAATTCACCCCTCCACTTT
J: TRBJ2-7; V: TRBV29-1; size: .; D: .; CDR3: CSVAPGHGEQYF; DNA: TGCAGCGTTGCCCCGGGACATGGCGAGCAGTACTTC
J: TRBJ2-1; V: TRBV5-1; size: .; D: .; CDR3: CASSLDPGSGEQFF; DNA: TGCGCCAGCAGCTTGGATCCGGGGTCAGGTGAGCAGTTCTTC
J: TRBJ2-1; V: TRBV7-9; size: .; D: .; CDR3: CASSLAPEGRSSYNEQFF; DNA: TGTGCCAGCAGCTTAGCGCCTGAGGGACGTAGCTCCTACAATGAGCAGTTCTTC
J: TRBJ2-5; V: TRBV5-1; size: .; D: .; CDR3: CASSLEQIPGETQYF; DNA: TGCGCCAGCAGCTTGGAACAGATTCCAGGGGAGACCCAGTACTTC
J: TRBJ2-7; V: TRBV7-2; size: once; D: TRBD1; CDR3: CASSIKTGAEQYF; DNA: TGTGCCAGCAGCATAAAAACAGGGGCCGAGCAGTACTTC
J: TRBJ2-7; V: TRBV3-1; size: .; D: TRBD1; CDR3: CASSRSALTGGAMEVPYEQYF; DNA: TGTGCCAGCAGCCGATCCGCCCTGACAGGGGGCGCCATGGAAGTCCCCTACGAGCAGTACTTC
J: TRBJ2-3; V: TRBV5-1; size: many; D: .; CDR3: CASSLDGDTQYF; DNA: TGCGCCAGCAGCTTGGACGGAGATACGCAGTATTTT
J: TRBJ2-1; V: TRBV3-1; size: .; D: TRBD2; CDR3: CASSRGSPSSNEQFF; DNA: TGTGCCAGCAGCCGCGGGAGTCCGTCCTCCAATGAGCAGTTCTTC
J: TRBJ2-3; V: TRBV5-6; size: .; D: .; CDR3: CASSSPRWSDTQYF; DNA: TGTGCCAGCAGCTCCCCCCGGTGGTCAGATACGCAGTATTTT
J: TRBJ2-7; V: TRBV15; size: few; D: TRBD2; CDR3: CATSRDIGLASPYEQYF; DNA: TGTGCCACCAGCAGAGATATCGGACTAGCGTCTCCCTACGAGCAGTACTTC